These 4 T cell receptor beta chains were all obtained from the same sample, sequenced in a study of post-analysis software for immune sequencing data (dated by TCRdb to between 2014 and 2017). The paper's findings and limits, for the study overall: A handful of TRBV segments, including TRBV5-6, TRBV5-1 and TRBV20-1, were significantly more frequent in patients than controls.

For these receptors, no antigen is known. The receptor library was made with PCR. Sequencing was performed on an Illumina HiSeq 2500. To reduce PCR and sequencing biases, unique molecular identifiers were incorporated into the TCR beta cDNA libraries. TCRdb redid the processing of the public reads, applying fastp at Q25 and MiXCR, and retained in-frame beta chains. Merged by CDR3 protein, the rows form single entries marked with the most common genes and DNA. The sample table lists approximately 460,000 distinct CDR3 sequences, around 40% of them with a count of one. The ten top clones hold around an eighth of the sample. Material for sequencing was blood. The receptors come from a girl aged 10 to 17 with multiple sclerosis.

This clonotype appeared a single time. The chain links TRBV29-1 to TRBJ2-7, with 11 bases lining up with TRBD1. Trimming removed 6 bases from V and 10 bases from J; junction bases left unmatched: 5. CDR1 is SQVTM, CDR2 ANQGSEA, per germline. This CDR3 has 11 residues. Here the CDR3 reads CSVEGQGGQYF. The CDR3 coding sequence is TGCAGCGTAGAGGGACAGGGGGGCCAGTACTTC.

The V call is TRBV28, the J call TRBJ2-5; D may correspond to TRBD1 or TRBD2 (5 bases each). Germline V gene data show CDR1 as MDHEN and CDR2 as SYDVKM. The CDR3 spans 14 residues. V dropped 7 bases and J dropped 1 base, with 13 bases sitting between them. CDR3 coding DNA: TGTGCCAGCACCCCGGGGACCTCCCAAGAGACCCAGTACTTC. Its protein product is CASTPGTSQETQYF.

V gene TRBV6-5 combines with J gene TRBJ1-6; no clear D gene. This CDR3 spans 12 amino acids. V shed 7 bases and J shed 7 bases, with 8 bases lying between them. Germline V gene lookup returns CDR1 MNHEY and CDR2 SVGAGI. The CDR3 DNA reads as TGTGCCAGCAAGCAGGCCAATTCACCCCTCCACTTT. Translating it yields CASKQANSPLHF.

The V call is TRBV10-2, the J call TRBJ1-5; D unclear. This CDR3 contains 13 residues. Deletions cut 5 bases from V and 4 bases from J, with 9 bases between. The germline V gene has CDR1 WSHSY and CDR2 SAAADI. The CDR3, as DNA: TGCGCCAGCAGTACGGGCCAGAATCAGCCCCAGCATTTT. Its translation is CASSTGQNQPQHF.